The rows below give T cell receptor beta chains drawn from one sample of a study of cytomegalovirus exposure and HLA in healthy donors. Using immunoSEQ multiplex PCR, the repertoire was profiled, and TCRdb retains in-frame clones only, with some absent. The table records 110,000 to 150,000 clones, 70% to 85% of them present only once. Sequencing used PBMCs. All receptors derive from a woman in her forties or fifties in good health and CMV-seropositive. CDR3s include the opening cysteine and the closing phenylalanine or tryptophan. Fields, in order: J gene, D gene, V gene, CDR3 protein. D genes are given only for firm matches.

j_gene: TRBJ1-1; d_gene: -; v_gene: TRBV18; CDR3aa: CASSVEQASNTEAFF
j_gene: TRBJ1-2; d_gene: -; v_gene: TRBV7-9; CDR3aa: CASRPGQLYGYTF
j_gene: TRBJ1-2; d_gene: -; v_gene: TRBV6-5; CDR3aa: CASSSYGQNYGYTF
j_gene: TRBJ1-1; d_gene: TRBD1; v_gene: TRBV4-1; CDR3aa: CASSQVDRAMNTEAFF
j_gene: TRBJ2-5; d_gene: -; v_gene: TRBV5-1; CDR3aa: CASSLALGGQETQYF
j_gene: TRBJ2-2; d_gene: -; v_gene: TRBV25-1; CDR3aa: CASSPLGSTGELFF
j_gene: TRBJ1-4; d_gene: TRBD1; v_gene: TRBV2; CDR3aa: CAITQGEGEKLFF
j_gene: TRBJ1-1; d_gene: TRBD1; v_gene: TRBV10-3; CDR3aa: CAISYGQGMDEAFF
j_gene: TRBJ2-1; d_gene: TRBD1; v_gene: TRBV6-1; CDR3aa: CASRNRDRGGNEQFF
j_gene: TRBJ2-7; d_gene: TRBD1; v_gene: TRBV2; CDR3aa: CASKYSGTGAYEQYF
j_gene: TRBJ1-4; d_gene: -; v_gene: TRBV7-9; CDR3aa: CASSLLEKLFF
j_gene: TRBJ1-6; d_gene: TRBD1; v_gene: TRBV5-1; CDR3aa: CASSPGQINSPLHF
j_gene: TRBJ2-7; d_gene: -; v_gene: TRBV19; CDR3aa: CASSISTDSYEQYF
j_gene: TRBJ2-1; d_gene: -; v_gene: TRBV7-9; CDR3aa: CASSPRQVQTYNEQFF
j_gene: TRBJ1-6; d_gene: -; v_gene: TRBV21-1; CDR3aa: CASSKERQGTSPLHF
j_gene: TRBJ1-6; d_gene: -; v_gene: TRBV28; CDR3aa: CASYGGQGENSPLHF
j_gene: TRBJ2-7; d_gene: TRBD1; v_gene: TRBV15; CDR3aa: CATSRTTGADSYEQYF
j_gene: TRBJ1-3; d_gene: -; v_gene: TRBV7-8; CDR3aa: CASSLDREGNTIYF
j_gene: TRBJ2-2; d_gene: TRBD1; v_gene: TRBV6-4; CDR3aa: CASRPTGTGELFF
j_gene: TRBJ1-3; d_gene: TRBD1; v_gene: TRBV7-8; CDR3aa: CASSLGGTGVGNTIYF
j_gene: TRBJ2-2; d_gene: TRBD2; v_gene: TRBV9; CDR3aa: CASSVISGGYTGELFF
j_gene: TRBJ1-6; d_gene: -; v_gene: TRBV9; CDR3aa: CASNIKTVSSYNSPLHF
j_gene: TRBJ1-5; d_gene: -; v_gene: TRBV2; CDR3aa: CATRQYSNQPQHF
j_gene: TRBJ1-1; d_gene: TRBD1; v_gene: TRBV5-1; CDR3aa: CASSLLDRGLSEAFF
j_gene: TRBJ2-3; d_gene: TRBD2; v_gene: TRBV11-2; CDR3aa: CASSWGTSGGTDTQYF
j_gene: TRBJ2-1; d_gene: -; v_gene: TRBV11-2; CDR3aa: CASSFSGKYNEQFF
j_gene: TRBJ1-2; d_gene: -; v_gene: TRBV2; CDR3aa: CASSLQASNYGYTF
j_gene: TRBJ2-3; d_gene: TRBD2; v_gene: TRBV4-2; CDR3aa: CASSQDRLAGGYGDTQYF
j_gene: TRBJ1-6; d_gene: -; v_gene: TRBV2; CDR3aa: CASRIGGESSPLHF
j_gene: TRBJ2-3; d_gene: TRBD2; v_gene: TRBV5-4; CDR3aa: CASSSQRGEDTQYF
j_gene: TRBJ2-7; d_gene: TRBD1; v_gene: TRBV11-1; CDR3aa: CASSPGQVYEQYF
j_gene: TRBJ1-6; d_gene: TRBD1; v_gene: TRBV4-1; CDR3aa: CASSQESGTGFSPLHF
j_gene: TRBJ2-5; d_gene: -; v_gene: TRBV5-5; CDR3aa: CASSFQGGPETQYF
j_gene: TRBJ2-3; d_gene: -; v_gene: TRBV4-3; CDR3aa: CASSQDFSLASQAQYF
j_gene: TRBJ1-6; d_gene: TRBD1; v_gene: TRBV6-5; CDR3aa: CASSRDRASPLHF
j_gene: -; d_gene: -; v_gene: TRBV10-3; CDR3aa: CAISESLNSAATYEQYF
j_gene: TRBJ2-2; d_gene: TRBD2; v_gene: TRBV7-3; CDR3aa: CASSLMATGGDTGELFF
j_gene: TRBJ2-4; d_gene: TRBD2; v_gene: TRBV15; CDR3aa: CATSRGSGGGSAKNIQYF
j_gene: TRBJ1-2; d_gene: TRBD1; v_gene: TRBV6-1; CDR3aa: CASSHGQVNYGYTF
j_gene: TRBJ2-1; d_gene: -; v_gene: TRBV6-5; CDR3aa: CATTTGYNEQFF
j_gene: TRBJ2-7; d_gene: -; v_gene: TRBV27; CDR3aa: CASRPFLGDLVRQYF
j_gene: TRBJ1-4; d_gene: TRBD1; v_gene: TRBV18; CDR3aa: CASSRGDRSNEKLFF
j_gene: TRBJ1-1; d_gene: TRBD1; v_gene: TRBV6-5; CDR3aa: CASSYDDRVLTEAFF
j_gene: TRBJ2-5; d_gene: TRBD2; v_gene: TRBV7-2; CDR3aa: CASSFSGGGETQYF
j_gene: TRBJ2-3; d_gene: -; v_gene: TRBV4-3; CDR3aa: CASSQDWVGGGTDTQYF
j_gene: TRBJ2-7; d_gene: -; v_gene: TRBV27; CDR3aa: CASSLSGGALYEQYF